The clone carrying this T cell receptor (beta chain) was picked up one time. Its cognate antigen is unknown. This sample includes further DNA sequences coding for the same CDR3. V was cut by 1 base and J by 1 base, with 8 bases left in between. This CDR3 contains 15 residues. Germline V gives CDR1 SGHTA, CDR2 FQGTGA. This specimen belongs to a study of shared clonotypes between healthy human individuals. Study-wide results and caveats: Clonotype sharing among donors was expected to depend on sequencing depth. There were few donors, and this limited the genetic and exposure-history diversity represented. When compared with the clonotypes that were shared by all four sorted-subset donors, the non-shared clonotypes turned out to have lower generation probabilities.

Data came from immunoSEQ multiplex PCR; TCRdb stores just in-frame clones and leaves some out. The sample shows approximately 2,000,000 clones, around 95% of them seen only once. Positive CCR7 selection of CD45RO-negative cells yielded the naive CD8 cells, and terminally differentiated effector memory CD45RA+ cells were excluded. Sequences were obtained from naive CD8+ T cells from PBMCs. The TCR originated in a man younger than 35 in good health. Some clones in this sample may be carry-over from other donors' samples. This rearrangement joins TRBV7-3 to TRBJ2-1; D may be TRBD2 (5 bases). CDR3 sequence reads: CASSLIGGSYNEQFF. Here the CDR3 DNA reads TGTGCCAGCAGCTTAATCGGAGGTTCCTACAATGAGCAGTTCTTC.